This T cell receptor beta chain was sequenced for a study of graft-versus-host responses after intestinal transplantation. The CDR3 loop spans 15 amino acids. Germline CDR1 is SGHDT and CDR2 is YYEEEE. Trimming cost V 0 bases and J 8 bases, with 12 bases left between them. Generated by immunoSEQ multiplex PCR, the TCRdb table keeps only in-frame clones and is missing some. The repertoire has about 85,000 clones, 75% to 95% of them found once; the top ten carry 7.6%. Concerning this clone itself: Its antigen remains unidentified.

V is TRBV5-6 and J is TRBJ1-6; D is ambiguous. The material was unstimulated CD8+ T cells sorted from spleen or lymph node cells, obtained before transplant. The sequence derives from a human donor who was the organ donor for an intestinal transplant. The CDR3 protein is CASSLVQITDSPLHF. DNA for the CDR3: TGTGCCAGCAGCTTGGTGCAGATTACGGATTCACCCCTCCACTTT. The full variable domain, in which reference TRBV5-6 and TRBJ1-6 provide the parts outside the CDR3, is DAGVTQSPTHLIKTRGQQVTLRCSPKSGHDTVSWYQQALGQGPQFIFQYYEEEERQRGNFPDRFSGHQFPNYSSELNVNALLLGDSALYLCASSLVQITDSPLHFGNGTRLTVT.